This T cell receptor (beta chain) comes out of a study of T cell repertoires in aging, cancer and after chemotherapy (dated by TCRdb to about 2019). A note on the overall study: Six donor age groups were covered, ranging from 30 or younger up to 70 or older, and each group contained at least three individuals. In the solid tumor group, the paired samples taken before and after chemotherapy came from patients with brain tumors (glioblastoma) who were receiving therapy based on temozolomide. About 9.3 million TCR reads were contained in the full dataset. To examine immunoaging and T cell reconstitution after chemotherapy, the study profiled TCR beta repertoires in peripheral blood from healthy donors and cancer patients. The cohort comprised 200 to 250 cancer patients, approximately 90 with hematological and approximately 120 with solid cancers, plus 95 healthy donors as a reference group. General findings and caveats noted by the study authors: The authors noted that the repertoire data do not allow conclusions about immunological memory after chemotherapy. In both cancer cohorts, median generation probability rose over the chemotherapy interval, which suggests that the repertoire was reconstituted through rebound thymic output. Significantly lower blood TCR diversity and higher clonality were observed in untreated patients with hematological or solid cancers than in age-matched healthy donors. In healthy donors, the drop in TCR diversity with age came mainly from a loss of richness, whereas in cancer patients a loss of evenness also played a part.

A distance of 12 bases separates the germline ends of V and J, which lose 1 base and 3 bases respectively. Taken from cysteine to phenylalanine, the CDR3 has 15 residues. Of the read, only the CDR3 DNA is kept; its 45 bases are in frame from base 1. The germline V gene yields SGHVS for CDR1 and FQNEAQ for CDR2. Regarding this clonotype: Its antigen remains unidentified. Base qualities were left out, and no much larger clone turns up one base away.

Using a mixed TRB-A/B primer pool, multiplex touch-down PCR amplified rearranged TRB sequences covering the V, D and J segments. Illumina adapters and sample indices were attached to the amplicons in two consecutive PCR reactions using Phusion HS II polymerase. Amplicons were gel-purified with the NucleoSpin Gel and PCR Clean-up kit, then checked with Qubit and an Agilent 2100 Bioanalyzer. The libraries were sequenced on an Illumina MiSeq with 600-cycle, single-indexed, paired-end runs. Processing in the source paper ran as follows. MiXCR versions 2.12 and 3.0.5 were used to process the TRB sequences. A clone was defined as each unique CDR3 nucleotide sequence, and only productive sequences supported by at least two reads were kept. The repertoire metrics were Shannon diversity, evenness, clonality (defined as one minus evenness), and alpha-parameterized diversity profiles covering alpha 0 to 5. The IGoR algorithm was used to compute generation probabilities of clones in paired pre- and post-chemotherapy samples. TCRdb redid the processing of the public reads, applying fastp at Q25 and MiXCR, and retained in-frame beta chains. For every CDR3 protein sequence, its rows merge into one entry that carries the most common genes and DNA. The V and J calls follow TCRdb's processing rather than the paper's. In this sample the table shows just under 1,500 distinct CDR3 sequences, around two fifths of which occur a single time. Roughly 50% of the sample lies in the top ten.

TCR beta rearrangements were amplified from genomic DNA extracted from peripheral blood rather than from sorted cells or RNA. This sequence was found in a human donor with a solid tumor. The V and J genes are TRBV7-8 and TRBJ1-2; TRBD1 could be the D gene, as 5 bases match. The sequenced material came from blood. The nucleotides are TGTGCCAGCAGCTTAGAACGGGCCAGGGACTATGGCTACACCTTC. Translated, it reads CASSLERARDYGYTF.